The present TCR beta chain was sequenced within a study of cytotoxic CD8 clonotypes in ibrutinib-treated CLL. On the study more broadly: Among the samples, the mean was approximately 250,000 productive templates and approximately 91,000 productive rearrangements.

Some clones are missing from TCRdb's copy, which holds only in-frame ones; the method was immunoSEQ multiplex PCR. The repertoire holds more than 200,000 clones, around three quarters seen once, with over 15% in the top ten. Germline V gives CDR1 SGHRS, CDR2 YFSETQ. CDR3 length equals 12 residues. V was pared by 0 bases and J by 4 bases, with 3 bases between. With cryopreserved PBMCs as the source, 1.5 to 2.5 micrograms of genomic DNA went to TCR beta libraries. The material was PBMCs, obtained after 24 months of ibrutinib treatment. This TCR derives from a human donor with chronic lymphocytic leukemia. The chain has TRBV5-1 and TRBJ2-3; D uncertain. CDR3: CASSLVADTQYF. CDR3 nucleotides: TGCGCCAGCAGCTTGGTCGCAGATACGCAGTATTTT.